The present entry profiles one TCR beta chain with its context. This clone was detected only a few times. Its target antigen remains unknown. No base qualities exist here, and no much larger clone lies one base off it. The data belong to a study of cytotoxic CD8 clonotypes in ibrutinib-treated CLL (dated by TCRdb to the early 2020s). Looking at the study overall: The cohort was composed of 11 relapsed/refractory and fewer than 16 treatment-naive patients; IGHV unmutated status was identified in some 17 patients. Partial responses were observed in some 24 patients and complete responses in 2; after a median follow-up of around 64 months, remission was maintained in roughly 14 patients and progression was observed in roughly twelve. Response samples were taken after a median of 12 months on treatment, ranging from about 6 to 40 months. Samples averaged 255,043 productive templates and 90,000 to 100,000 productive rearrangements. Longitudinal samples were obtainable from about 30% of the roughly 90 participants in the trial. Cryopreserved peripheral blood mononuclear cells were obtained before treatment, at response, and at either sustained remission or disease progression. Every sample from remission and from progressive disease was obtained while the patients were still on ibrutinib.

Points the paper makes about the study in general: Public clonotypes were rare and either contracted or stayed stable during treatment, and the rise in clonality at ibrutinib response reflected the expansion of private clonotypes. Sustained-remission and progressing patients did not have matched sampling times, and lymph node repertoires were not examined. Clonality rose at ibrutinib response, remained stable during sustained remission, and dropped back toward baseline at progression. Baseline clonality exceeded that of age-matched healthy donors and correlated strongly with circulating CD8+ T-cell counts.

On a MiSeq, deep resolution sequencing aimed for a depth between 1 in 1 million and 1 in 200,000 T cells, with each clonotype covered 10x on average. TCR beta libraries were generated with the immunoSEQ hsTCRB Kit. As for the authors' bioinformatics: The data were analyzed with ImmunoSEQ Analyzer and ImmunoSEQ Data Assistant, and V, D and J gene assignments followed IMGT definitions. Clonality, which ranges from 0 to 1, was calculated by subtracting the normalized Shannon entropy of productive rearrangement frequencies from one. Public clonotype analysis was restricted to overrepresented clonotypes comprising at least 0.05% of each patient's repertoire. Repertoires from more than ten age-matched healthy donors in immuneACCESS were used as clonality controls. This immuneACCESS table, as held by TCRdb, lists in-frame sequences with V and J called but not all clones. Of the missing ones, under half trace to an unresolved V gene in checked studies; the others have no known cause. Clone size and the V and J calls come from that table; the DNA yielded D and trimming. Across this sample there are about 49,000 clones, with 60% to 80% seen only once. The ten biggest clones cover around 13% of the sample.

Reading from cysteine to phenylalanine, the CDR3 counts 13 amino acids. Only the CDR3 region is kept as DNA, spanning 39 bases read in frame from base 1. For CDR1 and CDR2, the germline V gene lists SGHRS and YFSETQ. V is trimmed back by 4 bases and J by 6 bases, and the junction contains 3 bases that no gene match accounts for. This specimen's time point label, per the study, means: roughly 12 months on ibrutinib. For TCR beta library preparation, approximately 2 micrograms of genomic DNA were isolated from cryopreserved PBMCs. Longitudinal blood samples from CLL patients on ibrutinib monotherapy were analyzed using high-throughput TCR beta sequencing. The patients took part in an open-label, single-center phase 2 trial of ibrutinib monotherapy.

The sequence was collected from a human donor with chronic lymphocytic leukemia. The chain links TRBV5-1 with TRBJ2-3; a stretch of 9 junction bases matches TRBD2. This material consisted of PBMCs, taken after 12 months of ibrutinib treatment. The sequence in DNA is TGCGCCAGCAGCCGGCGGGGGGGTGATACGCAGTATTTT. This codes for CASSRRGGDTQYF. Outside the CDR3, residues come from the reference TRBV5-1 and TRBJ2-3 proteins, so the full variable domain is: KAGVTQTPRYLIKTRGQQVTLSCSPISGHRSVSWYQQTPGQGLQFLFEYFSETQRNKGNFPGRFSGRQFSNSRSEMNVSTLELGDSALYLCASSRRGGDTQYFGPGTRLTVL.